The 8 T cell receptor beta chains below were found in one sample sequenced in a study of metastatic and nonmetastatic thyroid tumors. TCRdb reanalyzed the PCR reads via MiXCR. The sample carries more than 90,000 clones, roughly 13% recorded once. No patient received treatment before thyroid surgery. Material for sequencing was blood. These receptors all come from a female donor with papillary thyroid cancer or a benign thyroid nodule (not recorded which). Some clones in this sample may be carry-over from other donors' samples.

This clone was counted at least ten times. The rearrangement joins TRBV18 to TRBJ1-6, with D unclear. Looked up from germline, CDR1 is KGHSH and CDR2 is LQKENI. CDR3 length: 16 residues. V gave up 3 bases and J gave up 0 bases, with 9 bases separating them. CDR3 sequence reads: CASSPASSSYNSPLHF. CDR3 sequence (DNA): TGTGCCAGCTCACCGGCCTCAAGCTCCTATAATTCACCCCTCCACTTT.

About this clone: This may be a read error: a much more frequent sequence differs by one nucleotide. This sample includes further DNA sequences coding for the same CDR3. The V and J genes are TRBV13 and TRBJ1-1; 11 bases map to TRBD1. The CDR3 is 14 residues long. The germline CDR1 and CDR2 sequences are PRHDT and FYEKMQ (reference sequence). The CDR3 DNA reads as TGCGCCAGCAGTTCGGACAGGGGGCGAGGGGTAGCTTTCTTT. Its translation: CASSSDRGRGVAFF. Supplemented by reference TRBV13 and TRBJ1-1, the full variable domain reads AAGVIQSPRHLIKEKRETATLKCYPIPRHDTVYWYQQGPGQDPQFLISFYEKMQSDKGSIPDRFSAQQFSDYHSELNMSSLELGDSALYFCASSSDRGRGVAFFGQGTRLTVV.

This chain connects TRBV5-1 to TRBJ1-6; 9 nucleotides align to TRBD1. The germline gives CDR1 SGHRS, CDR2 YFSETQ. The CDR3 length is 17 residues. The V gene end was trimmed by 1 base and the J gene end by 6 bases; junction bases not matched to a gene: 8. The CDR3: CASSLRRPGQGNSPLHF. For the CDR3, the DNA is TGCGCCAGCAGCTTGCGTCGGCCGGGACAGGGTAATTCACCCCTCCACTTT. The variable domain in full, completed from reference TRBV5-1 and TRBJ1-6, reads KAGVTQTPRYLIKTRGQQVTLSCSPISGHRSVSWYQQTPGQGLQFLFEYFSETQRNKGNFPGRFSGRQFSNSRSEMNVSTLELGDSALYLCASSLRRPGQGNSPLHFGNGTRLTVT.

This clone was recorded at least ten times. The CDR3 region has the DNA TGCGCCAGCAGCCAAGAGGGAGGGGGGGGCGATACGCAGTATTTT. Protein sequence: CASSQEGGGGDTQYF. The gene calls are TRBV4-1 and TRBJ2-3; TRBD2 might be the D (7 bases). Germline CDR1 is MGHRA and CDR2 is YSYEKL. The CDR3 runs to 15 residues. Trimming stripped 0 bases from V and 6 bases from J, with 13 bases between.

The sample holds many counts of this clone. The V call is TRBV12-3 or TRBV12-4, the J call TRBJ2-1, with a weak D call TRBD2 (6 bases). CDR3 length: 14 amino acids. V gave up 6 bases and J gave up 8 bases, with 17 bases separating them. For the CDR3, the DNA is TGTGCCAGCAGCCCCCCCGGGAGTTTCCATGAGCAGTTCTTC. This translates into CASSPPGSFHEQFF.

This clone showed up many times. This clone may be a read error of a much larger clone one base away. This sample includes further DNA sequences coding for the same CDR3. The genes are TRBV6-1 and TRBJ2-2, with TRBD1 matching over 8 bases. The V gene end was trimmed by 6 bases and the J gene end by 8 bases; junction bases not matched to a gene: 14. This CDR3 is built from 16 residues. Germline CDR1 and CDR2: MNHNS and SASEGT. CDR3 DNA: TGTGCCAGCAGCCCCCTGGCCGGGACAGGAGGGGGGGAGCTGTTTTTT. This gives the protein CASSPLAGTGGGELFF.

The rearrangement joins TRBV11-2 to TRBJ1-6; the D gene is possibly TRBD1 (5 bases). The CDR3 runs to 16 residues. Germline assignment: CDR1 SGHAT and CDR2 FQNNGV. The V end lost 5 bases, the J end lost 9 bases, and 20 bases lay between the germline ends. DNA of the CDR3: TGTGCCAGCAGCCGCCTCGGGACCGGTCTAACTTCACCCCTCCACTTT. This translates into CASSRLGTGLTSPLHF.

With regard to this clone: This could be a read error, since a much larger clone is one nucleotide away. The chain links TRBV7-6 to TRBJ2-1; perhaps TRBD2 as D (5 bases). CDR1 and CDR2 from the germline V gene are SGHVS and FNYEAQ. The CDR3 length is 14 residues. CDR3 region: CASSLQRSVNEQLF. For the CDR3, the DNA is TGTGCCAGCAGCTTACAGCGGTCTGTCAATGAGCAGCTCTTC.